This TCR beta chain was recorded in a study of blood T cell repertoires in COVID-19. The wider study: Researchers got acute and convalescent COVID-19 samples from the United States, Italy and Spain.

This clone occurred a few times. One end of the junction is discordant with germline, which a read error may explain. Only in-frame clones appear in the TCRdb table, and some are missing; sequencing was by immunoSEQ multiplex PCR. The profile covers approximately 170,000 clones, with around 87% appearing a single time and about 6.5% taken by the ten largest. Sequenced sample: peripheral blood. This clonotype was sampled from an elderly woman in a cohort sampled during active or convalescent COVID-19.

CDR3 amino acids: CASSPRQGESGELFF. The DNA for the CDR3 is TGTGCTAGCAGCCCCCGACAGGGCGAGTCCGGGGAGCTGTTTTTT. The chain carries TRBV7-7 and TRBJ2-2; TRBD1 matches at 7 bases. The germline gives CDR1 SSHAT, CDR2 FNYEAQ (reference sequence). The CDR3 is 15 amino acids.